The present TCR beta chain was sequenced within a study of T cell responses to AZD1222 COVID-19 vaccine (dated by TCRdb to the early 2020s). Regarding the complete study: TCR sequencing covered more than 230 trial participants: 200 to 220 given two doses of AZD1222 and approximately 26 given two doses of MenACWY control vaccine. Enrollment into the trials was organized by age into subgroups of 18-55, 56-69 and 70-plus years, and those subgroups contained about 160, 30 and 59 TCR-sequenced participants, respectively.

The paper's findings and limits, for the study overall: Conclusions about previously exposed vaccinees are limited because only six or seven AZD1222 recipients were SARS-CoV-2 seropositive at baseline. A significant rise in spike-specific TCR breadth and depth was observed after two AZD1222 doses relative to day 0 and relative to MenACWY recipients. Participants were mostly white British and included more females than males, and it was suggested by the authors that clonal diversity may have been underestimated. Nearly half of unique spike-specific TCRs reportedly recognized epitopes outside regions mutated in the B.1.351 and B.1.1.7 variants. In the small 56-69-year group, the increase in depth fell short of significance, most likely because of low power. Vaccine-associated CD4 TCRs spanned the whole spike protein, with dominant responses in regions 160-218 and 743-854. Because no day 14 peak-response samples were available, repertoires were characterized only after the peak T cell response.

Based on the germline V gene, the CDR1 and CDR2 sequences are SGHTA and FQGNSA. Trimming costs V 7 bases and J 4 bases, and their ends lie 20 bases apart. The CDR3 numbers 15 residues from cysteine through phenylalanine. Solely the CDR3 DNA is kept, with 45 bases framed from the first base. Regarding this clone: Its antigen is unknown. Base qualities were left out, and no much larger clone turns up one base away.

The CDR3 regions of human TCRbeta chains were analyzed by immunosequencing. Per the source publication's procedure: Repertoire TCRs were checked for matches against a reference library of SARS-CoV-2-specific TCRs that had been generated using the MIRA antigen-specificity platform. Breadth was defined as the fraction of unique TCRs that were SARS-CoV-2-associated, and depth was defined as the fraction of total T cells that were SARS-CoV-2-associated. Using the MIRA data, each spike-specific TCR was mapped to the spike region that the TCR reacts to and placed in a CD4 or CD8 class. Log10-transformed breadth and depth values were compared by one-way ANOVA with Sidak's multiple comparisons tests. The immuneACCESS repertoire file appears here via TCRdb, limited to in-frame rearrangements. These files lack a portion of the clones; in checked studies, under half of the deficit traces to unresolved V genes, and the cause of the others is not known. V, J and clone size reflect that table, while D and trimming were determined from the DNA. This sample has 150,000 to 190,000 clones in its table, and approximately 86% of those were observed once. The ten top clones hold under 8% of the sample.

The sample's time point label, in plain terms: sample from adult after SARS-CoV-2 infection, after symptom onset. A couple of convalescent COVID-19 patients, sampled after symptom onset from adults with prior SARS-CoV-2 infection, were also TCR-sequenced for comparison. The sample in question was peripheral blood, obtained after recovery from COVID-19. Recombination connected TRBV7-2 to TRBJ2-7; the D gene is perhaps TRBD2, from 5 matching bases. The receptor was derived from an adult who had recovered from COVID-19. The DNA sequence follows: TGTGCCAGCACCCTGTCCGCTAGCACGTCGTACGAGCAGTACTTC. Its coded protein is CASTLSASTSYEQYF.